What follows are 9 T cell receptor beta chains derived from one specimen sequenced in a study of blood T cell repertoires in COVID-19. The protocol was immunoSEQ multiplex PCR, while the TCRdb copy is restricted to in-frame clones and leaves out a portion. The data hold approximately 220,000 clones, with 90% observed a single time. The sample taken for sequencing was PBMCs or T cells enriched from blood (not recorded which). These receptors all come from a man younger than 45 who had recovered from COVID-19.

A single count supports this clone. The rearrangement joins TRBV9 to TRBJ2-2; a weak D match, TRBD2 (6 bases). From germline, CDR1 is SGDLS and CDR2 YYNGEE. With 4 bases removed from V and 0 bases from J, the gap between germline ends came to 22 bases. This CDR3 spans 19 amino acids. Here the CDR3 DNA reads TGTGCCAGCAGCAACCCAGGGCCTAGCGCAAACACGAACACCGGGGAGCTGTTTTTT. This encodes CASSNPGPSANTNTGELFF.

CDR3 DNA: TGTGCCAGCAGCTCGAGAGAGGGATCGTTCTATGGCTACACCTTC. Its protein product is CASSSREGSFYGYTF. The chain combines TRBV7-2 with TRBJ1-2; D not resolved. Trimming cost V 4 bases and J 4 bases, with 16 bases left between them. The CDR3 sequence is 15 residues long. The germline gives CDR1 SGHTA, CDR2 FQGNSA. Full variable domain (missing parts from reference TRBV7-2 and TRBJ1-2): GAGVSQSPSNKVTEKGKDVELRCDPISGHTALYWYRQSLGQGLEFLIYFQGNSAPDKSGLPSDRFSAERTGGSVSTLTIQRTQQEDSAVYLCASSSREGSFYGYTFGSGTRLTVV.

V and J are TRBV18 and TRBJ2-7; 9 bases are a match to TRBD2. With 3 bases clipped from V and 6 bases from J, the junction kept 9 bases outside the gene matches. The germline CDR1 and CDR2 sequences are KGHSH and LQKENI. The CDR3 contains 15 residues. Here the CDR3 reads CASSPSPSGTLEQYF. The CDR3 DNA reads as TGTGCCAGCTCACCTTCGCCTAGCGGGACTCTCGAGCAGTACTTC.

The V gene is TRBV4-1, the J gene TRBJ2-7, with D tentatively TRBD2 (6 bases). CDR1 is MGHRA and CDR2 is YSYEKL in the germline V gene. V lost 4 bases and J 2 bases, leaving 15 bases between the germline ends. The CDR3 runs to 15 residues. The CDR3 DNA follows: TGCGCCAGCAGCCTTCGGGAGCAGGAGGCCTACGAGCAGTACTTC. It yields the protein CASSLREQEAYEQYF.

This clone was recorded a few times. The rearrangement links TRBV28 to TRBJ1-2; D uncertain. From germline, CDR1 is MDHEN and CDR2 SYDVKM. The V end lost 7 bases, the J end lost 1 base, and 10 bases lay between the germline ends. The CDR3 totals 13 residues. CDR3 protein: CASTPSGNYGYTF. The CDR3 DNA is TGTGCCAGCACCCCTTCCGGTAACTATGGCTACACCTTC.

J is TRBJ2-2 and V is TRBV4-2; perhaps TRBD2 as D (7 bases). CDR3 length equals 18 residues. CDR1 and CDR2 (germline): LGHNA, YNFKEQ. V gave up 0 bases and J gave up 0 bases, with 14 bases separating them. As DNA, the CDR3 is TGTGCCAGCAGCCAAGAGGATATCGGGGGGCCGAACACCGGGGAGCTGTTTTTT. This encodes CASSQEDIGGPNTGELFF.

V usage is TRBV20-1 and J usage is TRBJ2-7; D is possibly TRBD1 (5 bases). The CDR3 contains 13 residues. Germline V gene lookup returns CDR1 DFQATT and CDR2 SNEGSKA (reference sequence). Trimming stripped 3 bases from V and 2 bases from J, with 11 bases between. The CDR3: CSASHRLTYEQYF. CDR3 coding DNA: TGCAGTGCTAGTCACAGGCTTACCTACGAGCAGTACTTC.

This clone was observed once. The rearrangement uses TRBV30 and TRBJ1-3; 7 bases fit TRBD1. V lost 4 bases and J lost 0; bases outside the gene matches: 3. CDR3 length: 14 amino acids. CDR1 is GTSNPN and CDR2 is SVGIG in the germline V gene (reference sequence). The CDR3 here is CAWTGTVSGNTIYF. In DNA form, the CDR3 reads TGTGCCTGGACAGGGACAGTCTCTGGAAACACCATATATTTT.

In this sample, this clone turned up once. V usage is TRBV6-5 and J usage is TRBJ1-1; 7 nucleotides line up with TRBD1. After removal of 2 bases from V and 7 bases from J, the junction contained 13 bases not matched to a gene. The germline gives CDR1 MNHEY, CDR2 SVGAGI. The CDR3 extends over 16 amino acids. The CDR3 bases are TGTGCCAGCAGTTACGGAGAGGGGGCGCGAAGGGTTGAAGCTTTCTTT. Its protein product is CASSYGEGARRVEAFF.